Listed here are 25 T cell receptor beta chains from one sample, sequenced in a study of T cell responses to AZD1222 COVID-19 vaccine. Clones were read by immunoSEQ multiplex PCR, and TCRdb kept only the in-frame ones, dropping some. The sample lists approximately 160,000 clones, approximately 90% occurring once. The specimen was peripheral blood, collected on day 0 of AZD1222 vaccination. The receptors were gathered from an adult in good health.

This chain uses TRBV6-6 with TRBJ1-1; 9 nucleotides line up with TRBD1. The trim removed 6 bases at V and 7 bases at J, leaving 6 bases unmatched. The germline V gene has CDR1 MNHNY and CDR2 SVGAGI (reference sequence). The CDR3 sequence is 13 residues long. The CDR3 protein is CASRPGQGGEAFF. In DNA form, the CDR3 reads TGTGCCAGCAGACCGGGACAGGGAGGTGAAGCTTTCTTT.

The J gene is TRBJ2-7, the V gene TRBV18; TRBD2 aligns across 9 bases. V trimming: 4 bases; J trimming: 2 bases; junction bases outside the gene matches: 12. In germline, CDR1 is KGHSH, CDR2 LQKENI. The CDR3 runs to 17 residues. CDR3 sequence: CASSRSFTSGLTYEQYF. The CDR3 DNA reads as TGTGCCAGCTCACGTTCTTTTACTAGCGGGTTAACCTACGAGCAGTACTTC.

The chain has TRBV3-1 (or the pseudogene TRBV3-2) and TRBJ2-5, with 8 bases that match TRBD2. V gave up 2 bases and J gave up 5 bases; unmatched junction bases: 4. CDR1 LGHDT and CDR2 YNNKEL come from the germline V gene (reference sequence). This CDR3 region has 14 residues. The CDR3 spells CASSQLAGAETQYF. The DNA for the CDR3 is TGTGCCAGCAGCCAACTAGCGGGCGCCGAGACCCAGTACTTC.

This clone was observed once. The chain uses TRBV21-1 and TRBJ1-5; the table assigns TRBD1, which was not confirmed against the DNA. TRBV21-1 is annotated as a pseudogene. CDR3 size: 19 residues. CDR3 coding DNA: TGTGCCAGCAGCTTCCCCCAGCCCCAGGGCGCCTATAGCAATCAGCCCCAGCATTTT. As protein: CASSFPQPQGAYSNQPQHF.

The chain employs TRBV28 and TRBJ2-7; D is perhaps TRBD2 (6 bases). CDR1 is MDHEN, CDR2 SYDVKM, per germline. The CDR3 runs to 14 residues. V was trimmed by 7 bases and J by 2 bases, leaving 15 bases between them. The CDR3 DNA reads TGTGCCAGCACCGGAGGGGTAGTTACCTACGAGCAGTACTTC. It translates to CASTGGVVTYEQYF.

The chain is built from TRBV28 and TRBJ2-1; tentative D call: TRBD2 (5 bases). Germline assignment: CDR1 MDHEN and CDR2 SYDVKM. The length of the CDR3 is 11 residues. The V and J ends lost 6 bases and 12 bases respectively, with 12 bases between them. This chain's CDR3 is CASRTSGLQFF. The CDR3, as DNA: TGTGCCAGCAGGACATCAGGACTGCAGTTCTTC.

This clone was seen just once. The chain carries TRBV7-2 and TRBJ2-5; D is possibly TRBD2 (6 bases). This CDR3 is 14 amino acids long. V was cut by 0 bases and J by 5 bases, with 10 bases left in between. Germline V gene lookup returns CDR1 SGHTA and CDR2 FQGNSA. CDR3 protein: CASSLALRGETQYF. CDR3 bases: TGTGCCAGCAGCTTAGCGCTTCGGGGGGAGACCCAGTACTTC.

This clone was seen a few times. This sequence joins TRBV5-4 and TRBJ2-7; D not certain. Trimming took off 3 bases at V and 3 bases at J, with 13 bases between the two ends. The CDR3 is 14 amino acids. In germline, CDR1 is SGHNT, CDR2 YYREEE (reference sequence). The CDR3 nucleotides read TGTGCCAGCAGCTCAGGCGGCTATATCTACGAGCAGTACTTC. Translating it yields CASSSGGYIYEQYF.

The count of this clone is one. The rearrangement links TRBV6-5 to TRBJ1-2; 9 bases agree with TRBD1. Unmatched junction bases numbered 9, after V lost 7 bases and J lost 3 bases. CDR1 MNHEY and CDR2 SVGAGI come from the germline V gene. This CDR3 is built from 15 residues. The CDR3 spells CASNPKDRGDYGYTF. DNA of the CDR3: TGTGCCAGCAACCCAAAGGACAGGGGCGACTATGGCTACACCTTC.

This clone appeared a few times. The chain links TRBV6-6 to TRBJ1-2; TRBD1 agrees at 10 bases. This CDR3 spans 15 amino acids. Germline V CDR1 and CDR2: MNHNY, SVGAGI (reference sequence). Unmatched junction bases numbered 10, after V lost 5 bases and J lost 7 bases. The CDR3 protein is CASSPLRRQGAGYTF. CDR3 sequence (DNA): TGTGCCAGCAGTCCTCTTCGAAGACAGGGGGCTGGCTACACCTTC.

This clone is a singleton in its sample. V gene TRBV10-1 combines with J gene TRBJ1-5; D remains unclear. Germline V gene lookup returns CDR1 WNHNN and CDR2 SYGVQD (reference sequence). This CDR3 has 14 residues. V was trimmed by 0 bases and J by 2 bases, leaving 5 bases between them. In DNA, the CDR3 is TGCGCCAGCAGTGAGTCTCGGGGCAATCAGCCCCAGCATTTT. Translated: CASSESRGNQPQHF.

This sequence joins TRBV19 and TRBJ1-2; TRBD1 might be the D (5 bases). Trimming removed 3 bases from V and 4 bases from J, with 9 bases in between. Germline CDR1 LNHDA, CDR2 SQIVND (reference sequence). The CDR3 covers 13 residues. The chain's CDR3 is CASSMDTFYGYTF. The CDR3 DNA is TGTGCCAGTAGTATGGACACCTTCTATGGCTACACCTTC.

The V gene is TRBV4-1, the J gene TRBJ2-5; D is undetermined. Trimming took 1 base from V and 1 from J, leaving 10 bases between them. Germline assignment: CDR1 MGHRA and CDR2 YSYEKL. This CDR3 has 15 amino acids. The CDR3 reads CASSQGVGFQETQYF. The CDR3 DNA reads TGCGCCAGCAGCCAAGGTGTCGGCTTCCAAGAGACCCAGTACTTC.

The J gene is TRBJ1-2, the V gene TRBV5-1; D ambiguous. V was pared by 6 bases and J by 4 bases, with 19 bases between. The CDR3 loop spans 15 amino acids. Germline V gives CDR1 SGHRS, CDR2 YFSETQ. The CDR3 sequence is CASNLPDRPSYGYTF. The DNA of the CDR3 is TGCGCCAGCAACCTACCAGATAGGCCTTCCTATGGCTACACCTTC.

The rearrangement uses TRBV18 and TRBJ2-7; D ambiguous. The CDR3 length is 12 residues. Germline V gene sequence: CDR1 KGHSH, CDR2 LQKENI. The V end lost 1 base, the J end lost 3 bases, and 4 bases lay between the germline ends. The CDR3 nucleotides read TGTGCCAGCTCACCACGCGACTACGAGCAGTACTTC. It specifies CASSPRDYEQYF.

V and J are TRBV27 and TRBJ2-7; D might be TRBD1 (6 bases). V was pared by 3 bases and J by 3 bases, with 18 bases between. This CDR3 has 16 amino acids. CDR1 and CDR2 (germline): MNHEY, SMNVEV (reference sequence). The CDR3 here is CASSFRVARGGYEQYF. CDR3 in DNA: TGTGCCAGCAGTTTTAGGGTGGCTAGAGGGGGCTACGAGCAGTACTTC.

This chain links TRBV5-4 with TRBJ2-3, with 7 bases matching TRBD2. Germline loops: CDR1 SGHNT, CDR2 YYREEE (reference sequence). V dropped 4 bases and J dropped 0; count of bases not matched to a gene: 8. CDR3 length: 16 residues. CDR3: CASSPIGRESTDTQYF. DNA of the CDR3: TGTGCCAGCAGCCCCATTGGGCGGGAGAGCACAGATACGCAGTATTTT.

The chain combines TRBV7-8 with TRBJ2-1; D ambiguous. Trimming took off 5 bases at V and 0 bases at J, with 11 bases between the two ends. This CDR3 comprises 15 residues. CDR1 and CDR2 from the germline V gene are SGHVS and FQNEAQ. The CDR3 loop reads CASSLRPGSYNEQFF. Here the CDR3 DNA reads TGTGCCAGCAGCCTGCGGCCCGGCTCCTACAATGAGCAGTTCTTC.

In regard to this clone: Other DNA sequences within the sample encode an identical CDR3. The chain is built from TRBV30 and TRBJ2-5, with no clear D. Germline V gene lookup returns CDR1 GTSNPN and CDR2 SVGIG (reference sequence). Trimming left V 3 bases short and J 2 bases short, with 10 bases between. This CDR3 has 13 residues. CDR3 in DNA: TGTGCCTGGAGCCGGCTCGTTCAAGAGACCCAGTACTTC. Protein: CAWSRLVQETQYF.

V is TRBV15 and J is TRBJ1-5; no reliable D call. The CDR3 is 16 amino acids. CDR1 and CDR2 (germline): LNHNV, YYDKDF (reference sequence). The V gene lost 2 bases and the J gene lost 1 base, with 12 bases spanning the gap. The CDR3 here is CATSRSHPGSNQPQHF. As DNA, the CDR3 is TGTGCCACCAGCAGATCTCACCCGGGCAGCAATCAGCCCCAGCATTTT. The full variable domain, rest sourced from reference TRBV15 and TRBJ1-5, is DAMVIQNPRYQVTQFGKPVTLSCSQTLNHNVMYWYQQKSSQAPKLLFHYYDKDFNNEADTPDNFQSRRPNTSFCFLDIRSPGLGDTAMYLCATSRSHPGSNQPQHFGDGTRLSIL.

The V call is TRBV19, the J call TRBJ2-7; D is perhaps TRBD1 (6 bases). The length of the CDR3 is 13 residues. V was shortened by 6 bases and J by 1 base, with 10 bases between the two germline ends. The germline V gene has CDR1 LNHDA and CDR2 SQIVND (reference sequence). The CDR3, as DNA: TGTGCCAGTAGCACAGGGTGGTCCTACGAGCAGTACTTC. It is translated as CASSTGWSYEQYF.

The chain couples TRBV14 to TRBJ2-1, with a weak D call TRBD1 (6 bases). CDR1 SGHDN and CDR2 FVKESK come from the germline V gene. Trimming stripped 7 bases from V and 2 bases from J, with 12 bases between. The CDR3 totals 14 residues. The CDR3 spells CASTNGQPYNEQFF. In DNA form, the CDR3 reads TGTGCCAGCACCAACGGACAGCCCTACAATGAGCAGTTCTTC. Full variable domain (missing parts from reference TRBV14 and TRBJ2-1): EAGVTQFPSHSVIEKGQTVTLRCDPISGHDNLYWYRRVMGKEIKFLLHFVKESKQDESGMPNNRFLAERTGGTYSTLKVQPAELEDSGVYFCASTNGQPYNEQFFGPGTRLTVL.

The chain links TRBV28 to TRBJ2-3; D unclear. The CDR3 is 15 residues long. Germline loops: CDR1 MDHEN, CDR2 SYDVKM. V was trimmed by 3 bases and J by 0 bases, leaving 10 bases between them. The CDR3 region is CASSFTGSSTDTQYF. For the CDR3, the DNA is TGTGCCAGCAGTTTTACCGGGTCCAGCACAGATACGCAGTATTTT.

This chain connects TRBV19 to TRBJ1-2; possibly TRBD1 for D (6 bases). V lost 7 bases and J 4 bases, leaving 22 bases between the germline ends. Germline V lookup: CDR1 LNHDA, CDR2 SQIVND (reference sequence). This CDR3 contains 16 residues. The CDR3 bases are TGTGCCAGTACCACGGGGGCCAGGAGAGCCTCCTATGGCTACACCTTC. Translation gives CASTTGARRASYGYTF.

The J gene is TRBJ2-1, the V gene TRBV3-1 (or the pseudogene TRBV3-2); D is ambiguous. In germline, CDR1 is LGHDT, CDR2 YNNKEL (reference sequence). The V and J ends lost 4 bases and 6 bases respectively, with 7 bases between them. The CDR3 has 12 residues. CDR3 nucleotide sequence: TGTGCCAGCAGCCGAGGCCCCAATGAGCAGTTCTTC. This encodes CASSRGPNEQFF.